Presented here are 21 T cell receptor beta chains from one specimen sequenced in a study of T cells in Graves' hyperthyroidism and ophthalmopathy. The source material, RNA transcripts, was used to amplify TCR beta CDR3 regions. HTBI primers were employed in a first-round RT-PCR of the TCR CDR3. TCRdb passed the multiplex PCR reads through MiXCR, listing each CDR3 protein once. The sample comprises a few hundred thousand distinct CDR3 sequences, about 16% of which are singletons, and roughly 3.4% rests with the top ten. Sequencing was done on a sample of blood. The receptors shown here come from a woman in her 40s with Graves' ophthalmopathy.

The V and J genes are TRBV3-1 and TRBJ1-6; 10 bases are shared with TRBD1. Germline V gene data show CDR1 as LGHDT and CDR2 as YNNKEL (reference sequence). Trimming took 2 bases from V and 0 from J; bases not matched to a gene: 10. CDR3 size: 20 residues. For the CDR3, the DNA is TGTGCCAGCAGCCAAAGTGCATCCGGGACAGGGGACTCCTATAATTCACCCCTCCACTTT. As protein: CASSQSASGTGDSYNSPLHF.

The V gene is TRBV5-8, the J gene TRBJ2-5; 14 bases line up with TRBD2. After removal of 5 bases from V and 2 bases from J, the junction contained 5 bases not matched to a gene. This CDR3 is built from 16 residues. Germline V gene data show CDR1 as SGHTS and CDR2 as YDEGEE. CDR3 protein: CASRYGTSGGQETQYF. The CDR3 bases are TGTGCCAGCAGATATGGGACTAGCGGGGGTCAAGAGACCCAGTACTTC.

This clonotype was seen at least ten times. The V call is TRBV12-3 or TRBV12-4, the J call TRBJ1-5; D uncertain. The V end lost 5 bases, the J end lost 7 bases, and 15 bases lay between the germline ends. The CDR3 runs to 14 residues. CDR3 protein: CASSPGNYLQPQHF. The CDR3 nucleotides read TGTGCCAGCAGTCCTGGGAATTACCTACAGCCCCAGCATTTT.

The sample holds a few counts of this clonotype. V is TRBV29-1 and J is TRBJ1-1; D ambiguous. Looked up from germline, CDR1 is SQVTM and CDR2 is ANQGSEA. CDR3 length: 11 amino acids. V was cut by 1 base and J by 1 base, with 1 base left in between. The CDR3 coding sequence is TGCAGCGTTGAAGCGAACACTGAAGCTTTCTTT. Its protein product is CSVEANTEAFF.

The gene calls are TRBV27 and TRBJ2-5; D may correspond to TRBD1 or TRBD2 (6 bases each). Trimming removed 8 bases from V and 2 bases from J, with 9 bases in between. The CDR3 runs to 12 residues. Germline V gene lookup returns CDR1 MNHEY and CDR2 SMNVEV (reference sequence). The CDR3 is CASWGAQETQYF. In nucleotides, the CDR3 is TGTGCCAGCTGGGGGGCACAAGAGACCCAGTACTTC.

This clonotype has only one observation. This may be a read error: a much more frequent sequence differs by one nucleotide. The chain employs TRBV12-3 or TRBV12-4 and TRBJ2-1; D not certain. This CDR3 spans 12 amino acids. V lost 3 bases, J lost 5 bases, and 5 bases lay in between. Here the CDR3 DNA reads TGTGCCAGCAGTTTTCCAAACAATGAGCAGTTCTTC. Translating gives CASSFPNNEQFF.

This clonotype appeared many times. The chain uses TRBV27 and TRBJ2-3; a weak D match, TRBD2 (5 bases). The CDR3 length is 14 residues. Germline V gene data show CDR1 as MNHEY and CDR2 as SMNVEV (reference sequence). The ends were cut back, 5 bases at V and 1 base at J, with 10 bases in the middle. The CDR3 DNA sequence: TGTGCCAGCAGTACTAGATGGGGCACAGATACGCAGTATTTT. It encodes CASSTRWGTDTQYF.

This clonotype was observed at least ten times. This chain links TRBV3-1 with TRBJ1-4; 7 bases match TRBD1. The length of the CDR3 is 15 residues. The germline V gene has CDR1 LGHDT and CDR2 YNNKEL (reference sequence). With 4 bases clipped from V and 0 bases from J, the junction kept 2 bases outside the gene matches. CDR3 in DNA: TGTGCCAGCAGCCCGGGGACAGCAACTAATGAAAAACTGTTTTTT. Amino acid sequence: CASSPGTATNEKLFF.

Concerning this clonotype itself: This may arise from a read error, as a much more abundant clone is one base away. This chain links TRBV11-2 with TRBJ2-7, with unresolved D. This CDR3 spans 14 amino acids. CDR1 is SGHAT and CDR2 is FQNNGV in the germline V gene. V lost 4 bases to trimming and J lost 3 bases, with 13 bases between them. The CDR3 is CASSYTTGSYEQYF. In DNA, the CDR3 is TGTGCCAGCAGCTATACGACGGGCAGCTACGAGCAGTACTTC.

This clonotype was counted between two and nine times. The chain's CDR3 is CASSEVPGEGEQYF. In DNA form, the CDR3 reads TGTGCCAGCAGTGAAGTTCCAGGGGAAGGCGAGCAGTACTTC. J is TRBJ2-7 and V is TRBV6-1, with D perhaps matching TRBD1 (6 bases). The CDR3 runs 14 residues. Germline CDR1 and CDR2: MNHNS and SASEGT. With 1 base removed from V and 6 bases from J, the gap between germline ends came to 13 bases.

This clonotype appeared many times. DNA of the CDR3: TGCGCCAGCAGCCATGTCTCCGGGACAGGGTCATACGAGCAGTACTTC. Encoded protein: CASSHVSGTGSYEQYF. The chain combines TRBV4-1 with TRBJ2-7; 9 nucleotides line up with TRBD1. Per germline, CDR1 MGHRA and CDR2 YSYEKL. The CDR3 runs to 16 residues. The ends lost 3 bases at V and 4 bases at J; junction bases unmatched: 10.

This chain joins TRBV3-1 and TRBJ2-5; 9 bases match TRBD1. J gave up 11 bases and V 3 bases, and 7 bases lay outside the gene matches. Germline V gives CDR1 LGHDT, CDR2 YNNKEL (reference sequence). The CDR3 is made up of 13 amino acids. CDR3 in amino acids: CASSHTGTGQQYF. CDR3 coding DNA: TGTGCCAGCAGCCACACCGGGACAGGGCAACAGTACTTC.

The chain uses TRBV6-2 or TRBV6-3 and TRBJ2-2, with D tentatively TRBD2 (5 bases). This CDR3 is 15 amino acids long. V lost 5 bases to trimming and J lost 1 base, with 11 bases between them. The germline CDR1 and CDR2 sequences are MNHEY and SVGEGT. The CDR3: CASSPWSGNTGELFF. CDR3 DNA sequence: TGTGCCAGCAGTCCGTGGAGCGGGAACACCGGGGAGCTGTTTTTT.

This clonotype was counted ten times or more. The V call is TRBV20-1, the J call TRBJ2-7; D remains unclear. CDR1 is DFQATT and CDR2 is SNEGSKA in the germline V gene (reference sequence). This CDR3 has 13 residues. V lost 1 base, J lost 2 bases, and 9 bases lay in between. The CDR3 DNA reads TGCAGTGCTAGAGTCCTCGGAGCCTACGAGCAGTACTTC. This codes for CSARVLGAYEQYF.

Points on this clonotype: The germline gene is not matched at one end of the junction; a read error may be the cause. This chain joins TRBV15 and TRBJ1-1; D gene uncertain. CDR1 and CDR2 (germline): LNHNV, YYDKDF (reference sequence). This CDR3 is built from 13 residues. CDR3: CAISRQSNTEAFF. The CDR3, as DNA: TGTGCCATCAGCAGACAATCGAACACTGAAGCTTTCTTT.

This clonotype has only a few counts. The gene calls are TRBV7-3 and TRBJ1-3; 9 bases line up with TRBD1. There are 18 residues in the CDR3. CDR1 and CDR2 from the germline V gene are SGHTA and FQGTGA. Trimming at V came to 0 bases and at J to 0 bases, leaving 6 bases not matched to a gene. The CDR3 bases are TGTGCCAGCAGCTTAACACTACGGGACAGGGACTCTGGAAACACCATATATTTT. The encoded protein is CASSLTLRDRDSGNTIYF.

This clonotype was counted at least ten times. The chain carries TRBV28 and TRBJ2-3, with D tentatively TRBD2 (6 bases). CDR3 size: 13 residues. The germline V gene encodes CDR1 MDHEN and CDR2 SYDVKM. V lost 7 bases and J 2 bases, leaving 10 bases between the germline ends. The CDR3 loop is CASTGSITDTQYF. CDR3 nucleotides: TGTGCCAGCACCGGGAGTATCACAGATACGCAGTATTTT.

The chain carries TRBV7-2 and TRBJ2-5, with 12 bases aligning to TRBD2. The CDR3 has 15 amino acids. J gave up 11 bases and V 2 bases, and 9 bases lay outside the gene matches. CDR1 SGHTA and CDR2 FQGNSA come from the germline V gene. The CDR3 protein is CASSLTPSGGAIQYF. The CDR3 bases are TGTGCCAGCAGCTTAACCCCTAGCGGGGGGGCAATTCAGTACTTC. The complete variable domain, with remaining parts taken from reference TRBV7-2 and TRBJ2-5, reads GAGVSQSPSNKVTEKGKDVELRCDPISGHTALYWYRQSLGQGLEFLIYFQGNSAPDKSGLPSDRFSAERTGGSVSTLTIQRTQQEDSAVYLCASSLTPSGGAIQYFGPGTRLLVL.

This clonotype has just a few counts. This chain connects TRBV7-8 to TRBJ2-7; D not resolved. The CDR3 has 13 amino acids. The V end was cut by 3 bases, the J end by 2 bases, with 8 bases between. Germline V lookup: CDR1 SGHVS, CDR2 FQNEAQ. The CDR3 nucleotides are TGTGCCAGCAGCTTTAACGGTCCCTACGAGCAGTACTTC. Encoded protein: CASSFNGPYEQYF. Looking up the rest from reference TRBV7-8 and TRBJ2-7 gives the full variable domain: GAGVSQSPRYKVAKRGQDVALRCDPISGHVSLFWYQQALGQGPEFLTYFQNEAQLDKSGLPSDRFFAERPEGSVSTLKIQRTQQEDSAVYLCASSFNGPYEQYFGPGTRLTVT.

The table lists this clonotype with many counts. Its ends do not fully match the called genes, so a read error is possible. The chain is built from TRBV20-1 and TRBJ2-7; 11 positions agree with TRBD2. This CDR3 contains 15 residues. Germline values: CDR1 DFQATT, CDR2 SNEGSKA (reference sequence). CDR3 sequence: CSTRALSGRAYEQYF. Written as DNA, the CDR3 is TGCAGTACTAGAGCTCTTAGCGGGAGGGCCTACGAGCAGTACTTC.

This clonotype has a handful of counts. This chain joins TRBV27 and TRBJ2-2, with TRBD1 identical over 11 bases. This CDR3 spans 16 amino acids. Looked up from germline, CDR1 is MNHEY and CDR2 is SMNVEV (reference sequence). V lost 3 bases to trimming and J lost 4 bases; unmatched junction nucleotides: 4. The CDR3 here is CASSFRTGGSTGELFF. DNA of the CDR3: TGTGCCAGCAGTTTCCGGACAGGGGGCAGCACCGGGGAGCTGTTTTTT.